The rows below give T cell receptor beta chains drawn from one sample of a study of T-cell reconstitution after alpha-beta-depleted transplantation in children. TCRdb reanalysed the PCR reads using MiXCR and keeps one entry per CDR3 protein. The profile covers 450,000 to 500,000 distinct CDR3 sequences, with under 15% appearing a single time and about 6% taken by the ten largest. Material: PBMCs from the stem cell graft donor, obtained from the stem cell graft. These receptors were obtained from a human donor who donated a stem cell graft to a child with combined immunodeficiency. CDR3s include the opening cysteine and the closing phenylalanine or tryptophan. D genes are given only for firm matches. Where a row states a size, it is once, few, many or the class of an expanded clone; other rows omit it.

>NA|TRBJ2-3|NA|TRBV2
CASSVRHRGFTDTQYF
TGTGCCAGCAGTGTCAGACACCGAGGTTTCACAGATACGCAGTATTTT
>NA|TRBJ1-1|few|TRBV29-1
CSAGNTEAFF
TGCAGCGCGGGGAACACTGAAGCTTTCTTT
>NA|TRBJ2-1|NA|TRBV10-3
CAINGGTPNNEQFF
TGTGCCATCAATGGGGGGACTCCGAACAATGAGCAGTTCTTC
>TRBD1|TRBJ2-2|many|TRBV12-3/TRBV12-4
CASTTWTGNTGELFF
TGTGCCAGCACCACTTGGACAGGGAACACCGGGGAGCTGTTTTTT
>TRBD1|TRBJ2-4|NA|TRBV20-1
CSATPWGTGENIQYF
TGCAGTGCCACACCCTGGGGAACAGGGGAAAACATTCAGTACTTC
>TRBD2|TRBJ2-3|NA|TRBV9
CASSAPLGEGRTDTQYF
TGTGCCAGCAGCGCCCCGTTGGGGGAGGGTCGCACAGATACGCAGTATTTT
>NA|TRBJ2-7|NA|TRBV6-2/TRBV6-3
CASRLETGYEQYF
TGTGCCAGCAGACTCGAAACGGGCTACGAGCAGTACTTC
>TRBD2|TRBJ2-7|many|TRBV5-1
CASSLTIGLAATYEQYF
TGCGCCAGCAGCTTGACAATTGGACTAGCGGCAACCTACGAGCAGTACTTC
>NA|TRBJ2-5|once|TRBV24-1
CAAIDLQEMETQYF
TGTGCCGCCATTGATTTGCAGGAGATGGAGACCCAGTACTTC
>TRBD1|TRBJ2-7|few|TRBV4-3
CASSQGQGFAYEQYF
TGCGCCAGCAGCCAAGGACAGGGATTCGCCTACGAGCAGTACTTC
>NA|TRBJ2-3|many|TRBV6-2/TRBV6-3
CASSWTADTQYF
TGTGCCAGCAGTTGGACAGCAGATACGCAGTATTTT
>NA|TRBJ2-3|few|TRBV7-8
CASSLGLGHSTDTQYF
TGTGCCAGCAGCTTGGGTCTGGGACACTCCACAGATACGCAGTATTTT
>TRBD2|TRBJ2-1|many|TRBV12-3/TRBV12-4
CASSPTGLAGGSNEQFF
TGTGCCAGCAGTCCAACGGGACTAGCGGGGGGGTCCAATGAGCAGTTCTTC
>TRBD1|TRBJ1-2|many|TRBV5-1
CASSSNRGLDYGYTF
TGCGCCAGCAGCTCCAACAGGGGATTGGACTATGGCTACACCTTC
>TRBD1|TRBJ1-2|many|TRBV29-1
CSVLTGTDYGYTF
TGCAGCGTACTCACCGGGACAGACTATGGCTACACCTTC
>TRBD2|TRBJ2-1|few|TRBV9
CASSFGTSGGGREQFF
TGTGCCAGCAGCTTCGGGACTAGCGGGGGGGGACGGGAGCAGTTCTTC
>NA|TRBJ2-5|NA|TRBV19
CASRTGEETQYF
TGTGCCAGTAGAACGGGAGAAGAGACCCAGTACTTC
>TRBD1|TRBJ1-2|few|TRBV7-4
CASSLRQGVYGYTF
TGTGCCAGCAGCTTGAGACAGGGGGTCTATGGCTACACCTTC